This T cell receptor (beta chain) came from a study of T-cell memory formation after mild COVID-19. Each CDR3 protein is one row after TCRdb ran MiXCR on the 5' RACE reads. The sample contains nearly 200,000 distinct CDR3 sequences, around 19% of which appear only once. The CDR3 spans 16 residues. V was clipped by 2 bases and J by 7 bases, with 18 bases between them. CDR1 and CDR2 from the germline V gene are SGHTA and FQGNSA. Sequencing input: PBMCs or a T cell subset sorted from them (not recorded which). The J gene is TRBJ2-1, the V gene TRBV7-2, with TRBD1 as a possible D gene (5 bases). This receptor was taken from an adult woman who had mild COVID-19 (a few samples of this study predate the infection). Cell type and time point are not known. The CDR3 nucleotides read TGTGCCAGCAGCTTACAGTTCCGAGCCCCAGGGAATGAGCAGTTCTTC. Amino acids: CASSLQFRAPGNEQFF.